The present TCR beta chain was sequenced within a study of cytomegalovirus exposure and HLA in healthy donors. The study, taken as a whole, reports: A list of approximately 160 TCR beta chains associated with cytomegalovirus was given.

Looked up from germline, CDR1 is SGHRS and CDR2 is YFSETQ. This CDR3 spans 15 amino acids. For this clone: Its antigen is as yet unknown.

In the PCR, 60 Vbeta and 13 Jbeta primers were used. The data were produced by immunoSEQ multiplex PCR, yet TCRdb's version contains in-frame clones alone and is incomplete. The data contain 50,000 to 60,000 clones, more than 75% of them seen just once; the ten biggest clones take up around 1.5%. The rearrangement uses TRBV5-1 and TRBJ2-5; 11 positions match TRBD1. The DNA end is more similar to TRBJ2-7, so the J call may be wrong. Source material: PBMCs. This receptor was taken from a female donor in good health and CMV-seronegative. The CDR3 loop reads CASSLPGTGGYEQYF. CDR3 coding DNA: TGCGCCAGCAGCTTGCCCGGGACAGGGGGCTACGAGCAGTACTTC.